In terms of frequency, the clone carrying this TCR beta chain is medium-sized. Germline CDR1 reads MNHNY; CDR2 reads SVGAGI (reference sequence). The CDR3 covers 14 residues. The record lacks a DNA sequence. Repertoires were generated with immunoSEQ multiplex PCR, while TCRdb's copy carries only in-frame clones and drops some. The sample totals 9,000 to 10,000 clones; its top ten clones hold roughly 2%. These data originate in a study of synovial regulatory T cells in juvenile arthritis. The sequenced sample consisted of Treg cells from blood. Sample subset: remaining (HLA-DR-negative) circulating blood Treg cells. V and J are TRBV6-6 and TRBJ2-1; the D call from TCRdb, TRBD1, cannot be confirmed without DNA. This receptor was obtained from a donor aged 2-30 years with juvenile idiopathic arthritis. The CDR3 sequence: CASDRGRRYNEQFF.